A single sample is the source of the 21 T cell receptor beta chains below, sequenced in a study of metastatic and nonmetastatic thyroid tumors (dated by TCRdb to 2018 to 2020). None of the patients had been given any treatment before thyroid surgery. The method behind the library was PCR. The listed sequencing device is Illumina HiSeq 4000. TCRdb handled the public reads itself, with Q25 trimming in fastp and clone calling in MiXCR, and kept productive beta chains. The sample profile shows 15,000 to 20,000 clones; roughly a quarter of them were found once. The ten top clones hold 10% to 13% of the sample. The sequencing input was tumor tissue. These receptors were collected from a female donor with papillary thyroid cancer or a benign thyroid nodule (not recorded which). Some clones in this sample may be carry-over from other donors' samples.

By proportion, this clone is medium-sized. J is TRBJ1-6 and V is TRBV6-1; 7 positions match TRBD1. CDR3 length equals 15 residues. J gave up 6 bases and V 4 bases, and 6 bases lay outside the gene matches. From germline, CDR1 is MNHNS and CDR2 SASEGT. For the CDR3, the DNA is TGTGCCAGCAGTGTATCAGGGGGATTTAATTCACCCCTCCACTTT. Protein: CASSVSGGFNSPLHF.

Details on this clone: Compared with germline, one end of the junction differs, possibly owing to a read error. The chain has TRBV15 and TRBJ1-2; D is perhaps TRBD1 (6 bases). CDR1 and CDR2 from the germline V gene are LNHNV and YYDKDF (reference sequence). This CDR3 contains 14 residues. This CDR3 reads CATSRDQGPEGYTF. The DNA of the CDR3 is TGTGCCACCAGCAGAGACCAGGGGCCGGAGGGCTACACATTC. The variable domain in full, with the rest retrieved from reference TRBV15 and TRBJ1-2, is DAMVIQNPRYQVTQFGKPVTLSCSQTLNHNVMYWYQQKSSQAPKLLFHYYDKDFNNEADTPDNFQSRRPNTSFCFLDIRSPGLGDTAMYLCATSRDQGPEGYTFGSGTRLTVV.

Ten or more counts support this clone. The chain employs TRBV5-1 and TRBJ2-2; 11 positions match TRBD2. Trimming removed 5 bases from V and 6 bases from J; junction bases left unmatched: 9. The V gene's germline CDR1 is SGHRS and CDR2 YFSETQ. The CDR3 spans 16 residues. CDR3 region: CASSIAGGPTPGELFF. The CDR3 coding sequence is TGCGCCAGCAGTATAGCGGGAGGGCCGACACCCGGGGAGCTGTTTTTT.

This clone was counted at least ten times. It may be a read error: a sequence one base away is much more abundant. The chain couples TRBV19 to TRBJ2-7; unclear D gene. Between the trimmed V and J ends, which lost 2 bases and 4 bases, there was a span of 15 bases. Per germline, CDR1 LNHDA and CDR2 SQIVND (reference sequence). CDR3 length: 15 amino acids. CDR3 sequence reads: CASSISLVCPYEQYF. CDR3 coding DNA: TGTGCCAGTAGTATAAGTCTAGTGTGCCCTTACGAGCAGTACTTC.

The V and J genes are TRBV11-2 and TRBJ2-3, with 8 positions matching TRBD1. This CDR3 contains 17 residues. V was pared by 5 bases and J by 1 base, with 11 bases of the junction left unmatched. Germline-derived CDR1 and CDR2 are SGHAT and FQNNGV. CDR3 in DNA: TGTGCCAGCAGCCGAGTGCCCAAGACAGGGGGCACAGATACGCAGTATTTT. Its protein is CASSRVPKTGGTDTQYF.

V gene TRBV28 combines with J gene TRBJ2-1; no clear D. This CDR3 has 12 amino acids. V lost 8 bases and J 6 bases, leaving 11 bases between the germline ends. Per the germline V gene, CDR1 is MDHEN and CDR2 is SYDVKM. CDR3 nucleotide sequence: TGTGCCAGCTCGGTGTCGGGCAATGAGCAGTTCTTC. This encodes CASSVSGNEQFF.

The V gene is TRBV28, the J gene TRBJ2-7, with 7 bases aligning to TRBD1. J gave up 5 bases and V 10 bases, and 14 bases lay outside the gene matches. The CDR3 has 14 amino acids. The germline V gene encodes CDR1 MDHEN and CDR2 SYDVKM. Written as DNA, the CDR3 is TGTGCCATCTCCGGCCGGGACAGTCCCCACGAGCAGTACTTC. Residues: CAISGRDSPHEQYF. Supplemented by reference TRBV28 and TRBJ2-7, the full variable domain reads DVKVTQSSRYLVKRTGEKVFLECVQDMDHENMFWYRQDPGLGLRLIYFSYDVKMKEKGDIPEGYSVSREKKERFSLILESASTNQTSMYLCAISGRDSPHEQYFGPGTRLTVT.

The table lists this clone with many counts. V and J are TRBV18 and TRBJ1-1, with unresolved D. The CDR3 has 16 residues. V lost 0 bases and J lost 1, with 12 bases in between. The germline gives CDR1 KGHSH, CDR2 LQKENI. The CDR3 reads CASSPPFGLANTEAFF. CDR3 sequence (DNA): TGTGCCAGCTCACCACCATTCGGACTCGCGAACACTGAAGCTTTCTTT.

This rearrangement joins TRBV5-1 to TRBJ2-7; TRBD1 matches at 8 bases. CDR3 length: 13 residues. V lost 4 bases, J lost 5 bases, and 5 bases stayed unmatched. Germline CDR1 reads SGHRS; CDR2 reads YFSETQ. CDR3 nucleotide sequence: TGCGCCAGCAGCCTCCAGGGGGCCAACGAGCAGTACTTC. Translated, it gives CASSLQGANEQYF.

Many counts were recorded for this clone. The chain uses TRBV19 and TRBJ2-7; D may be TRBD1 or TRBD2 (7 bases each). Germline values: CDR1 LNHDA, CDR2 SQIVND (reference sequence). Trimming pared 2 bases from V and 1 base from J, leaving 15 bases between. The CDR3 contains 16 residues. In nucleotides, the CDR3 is TGTGCCAGTAGTATACGGGACAGCGGGACGTCCTACGAGCAGTACTTC. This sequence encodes CASSIRDSGTSYEQYF.

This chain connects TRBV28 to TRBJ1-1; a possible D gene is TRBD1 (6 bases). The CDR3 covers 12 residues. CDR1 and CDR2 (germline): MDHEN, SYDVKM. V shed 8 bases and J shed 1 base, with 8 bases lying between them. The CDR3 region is CASETGNTEAFF. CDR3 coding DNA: TGTGCCAGCGAGACAGGGAACACTGAAGCTTTCTTT.

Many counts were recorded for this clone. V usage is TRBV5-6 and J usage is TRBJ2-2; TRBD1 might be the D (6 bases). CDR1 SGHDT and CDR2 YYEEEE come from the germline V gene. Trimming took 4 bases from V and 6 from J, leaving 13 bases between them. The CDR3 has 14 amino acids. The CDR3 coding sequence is TGTGCCAGCAGCAGGCCAGGGGTTCCCGGGGAGCTGTTTTTT. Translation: CASSRPGVPGELFF.

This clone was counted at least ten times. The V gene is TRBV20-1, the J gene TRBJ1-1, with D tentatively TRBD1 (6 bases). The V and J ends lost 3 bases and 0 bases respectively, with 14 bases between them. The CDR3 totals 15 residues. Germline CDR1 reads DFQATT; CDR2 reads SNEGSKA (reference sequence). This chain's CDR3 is CSASARDTLNTEAFF. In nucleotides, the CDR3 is TGCAGTGCTAGTGCGAGGGACACTCTGAACACTGAAGCTTTCTTT.

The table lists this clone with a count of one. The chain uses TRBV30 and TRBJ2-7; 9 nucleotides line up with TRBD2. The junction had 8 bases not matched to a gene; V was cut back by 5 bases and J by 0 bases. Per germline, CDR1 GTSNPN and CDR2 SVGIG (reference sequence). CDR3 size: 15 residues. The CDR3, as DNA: TGTGCCTGGCGGATGCGGGAGGGCCTCTCCTACGAGCAGTACTTC. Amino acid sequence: CAWRMREGLSYEQYF.

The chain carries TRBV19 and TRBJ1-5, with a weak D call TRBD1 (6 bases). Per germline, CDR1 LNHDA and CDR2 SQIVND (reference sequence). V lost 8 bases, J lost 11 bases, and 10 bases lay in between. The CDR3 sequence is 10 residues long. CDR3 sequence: CASGRGTQHF. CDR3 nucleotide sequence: TGTGCCAGTGGGAGGGGGACCCAGCATTTT.

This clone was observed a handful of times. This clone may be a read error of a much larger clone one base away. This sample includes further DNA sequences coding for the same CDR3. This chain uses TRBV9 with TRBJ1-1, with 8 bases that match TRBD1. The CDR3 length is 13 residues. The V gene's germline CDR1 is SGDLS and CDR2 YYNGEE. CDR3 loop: CASSAGGWGEAFF. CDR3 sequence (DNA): TGTGCCAGCAGCGCAGGGGGCTGGGGTGAAGCTTTCTTC.

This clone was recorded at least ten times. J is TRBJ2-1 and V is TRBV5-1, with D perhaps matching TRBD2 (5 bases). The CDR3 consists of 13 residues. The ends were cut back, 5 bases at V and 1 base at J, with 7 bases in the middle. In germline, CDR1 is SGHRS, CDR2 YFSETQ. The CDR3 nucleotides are TGCGCCAGCAGACTAGGGTCCTACAATGAGCAGTTCTTC. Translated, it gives CASRLGSYNEQFF.

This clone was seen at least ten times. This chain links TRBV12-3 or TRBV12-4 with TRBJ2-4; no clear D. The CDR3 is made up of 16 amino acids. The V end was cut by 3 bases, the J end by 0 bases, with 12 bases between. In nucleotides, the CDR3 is TGTGCCAGCAGTTTGGGCAGGCCGCTAGCCAAAAACATTCAGTACTTC. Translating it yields CASSLGRPLAKNIQYF.

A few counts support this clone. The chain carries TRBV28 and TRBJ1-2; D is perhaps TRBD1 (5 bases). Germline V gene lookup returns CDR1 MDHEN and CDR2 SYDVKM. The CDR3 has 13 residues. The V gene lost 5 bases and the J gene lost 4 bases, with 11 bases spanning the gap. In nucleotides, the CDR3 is TGTGCCAGCAGTCCCAGACAGCCCTATGGCTACACCTTC. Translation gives CASSPRQPYGYTF.

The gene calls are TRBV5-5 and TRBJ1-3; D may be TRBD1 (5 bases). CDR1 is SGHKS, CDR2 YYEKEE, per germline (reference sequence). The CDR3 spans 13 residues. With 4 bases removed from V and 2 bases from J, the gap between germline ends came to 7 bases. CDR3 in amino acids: CASSGAAGNTIYF. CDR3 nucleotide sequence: TGTGCCAGCAGCGGGGCCGCTGGAAACACCATATATTTT.

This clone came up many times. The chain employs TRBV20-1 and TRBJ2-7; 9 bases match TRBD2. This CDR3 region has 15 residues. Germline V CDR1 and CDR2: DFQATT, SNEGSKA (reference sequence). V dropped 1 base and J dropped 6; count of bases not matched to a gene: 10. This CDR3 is CSARAPGLALAEQYF. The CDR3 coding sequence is TGCAGTGCTAGAGCACCGGGACTAGCATTGGCCGAGCAGTACTTC.